A selection of T cell receptor beta chains follows, all from one sample in a study of synovial regulatory T cells in juvenile arthritis. Clones were read by immunoSEQ multiplex PCR, and TCRdb kept only the in-frame ones, dropping some. Its clone listing holds 8,000 to 10,000 clones. The material sequenced was Treg cells from blood. The origin of the receptors is a donor between 2 and 29 years old with juvenile idiopathic arthritis. CDR3s include the opening cysteine and the closing phenylalanine or tryptophan. The order of the fields is J gene, V gene, CDR3 protein.

TRBJ2-1 TRBV10-3 CAISEQLAGAYEQFF
TRBJ1-5 TRBV10-3 CATVRGRGLPQHF
TRBJ1-2 TRBV6-1 CASSEARSYGYTF
TRBJ2-7 TRBV7-8 CASSLPRDPPREQYF
TRBJ1-4 TRBV6-1 CASIFSLRGHEKLFF
TRBJ1-2 TRBV10-3 CAIRPPQGADYGYTF
TRBJ1-1 TRBV5-3 CAEQWAGGGTEAFF
TRBJ1-1 TRBV27 CASSLSRGRTEAFF
TRBJ2-1 TRBV6-1 CASSEVRGYYNEQFF
TRBJ2-2 TRBV19 CASTPRRVGVGELFF
TRBJ1-2 TRBV9 CASSVESYGGLYGYTF
TRBJ2-1 TRBV5-1 CASSLSRTSGSKDEQFF
TRBJ1-6 TRBV9 CASSVETNNSPLHF
TRBJ1-1 TRBV20-1 CSTSEAFF
TRBJ1-2 TRBV18 CASSPGTINYGYTF
TRBJ2-4 TRBV7-8 CASSGGREAKNIQYF
TRBJ1-1 TRBV11-3 CASSLAGMNTEAFF
TRBJ2-1 TRBV5-6 CASSFAVREIDSYNEQFF
TRBJ2-1 TRBV11-3 CASSLDQRSNEQFF
TRBJ1-1 TRBV6-1 CASRDRVAFF
TRBJ2-7 TRBV10-3 CAIKPGLAGGPHEQYF
TRBJ1-2 TRBV19 CASSKAGGPHGYTF
TRBJ1-1 TRBV10-3 CAISPVPGQGPGTEAFF
TRBJ2-1 TRBV27 CASSSSRLHNEQFF
TRBJ2-1 TRBV18 CASSPLGLAVGEQFF
TRBJ1-5 TRBV2 CASSDRGGNQPQHF
TRBJ2-7 TRBV7-9 CASTRTSGSEQYF
TRBJ2-3 TRBV4-1 CASSQEGRGLNTDTQYF
TRBJ1-1 TRBV5-6 CASSLDLMVSTEAFF
TRBJ1-2 TRBV19 CAIRGPYYGYTF
TRBJ2-5 TRBV7-8 CASTQGGGRAWETQYF
TRBJ2-1 TRBV11-2 CASSLSDLISYNEQFF
TRBJ1-1 TRBV27 CASRLDRGGTEAFF
TRBJ1-2 TRBV4-1 CASSQGLPGTYGYTF
TRBJ1-1 TRBV4-1 CASSQIRDSAGRDTEAFF
TRBJ2-5 TRBV11-2 CASSTRGPETQYF
TRBJ2-5 TRBV10-3 CAISVRERRGETQYF
TRBJ1-3 TRBV6-1 CASRWTGVSGNTIYF
TRBJ1-2 TRBV7-9 CASSLRQGPIYGYTF
TRBJ2-3 TRBV4-1 CASSQVGGTDTQYF
TRBJ1-2 TRBV10-3 CAISVSDGGYTF